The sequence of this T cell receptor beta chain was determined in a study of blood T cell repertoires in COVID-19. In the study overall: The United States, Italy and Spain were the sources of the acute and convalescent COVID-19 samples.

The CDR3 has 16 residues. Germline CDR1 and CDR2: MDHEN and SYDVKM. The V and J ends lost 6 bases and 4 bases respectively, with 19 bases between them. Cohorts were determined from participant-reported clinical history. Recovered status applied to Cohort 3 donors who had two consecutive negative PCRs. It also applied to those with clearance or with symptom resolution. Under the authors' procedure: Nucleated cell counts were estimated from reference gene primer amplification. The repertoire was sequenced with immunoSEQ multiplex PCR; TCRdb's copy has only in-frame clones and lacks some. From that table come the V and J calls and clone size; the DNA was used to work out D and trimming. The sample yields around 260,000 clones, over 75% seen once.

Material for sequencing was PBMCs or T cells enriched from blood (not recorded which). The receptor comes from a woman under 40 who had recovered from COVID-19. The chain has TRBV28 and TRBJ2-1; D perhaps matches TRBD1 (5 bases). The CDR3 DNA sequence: TGTGCCAGCAGGGGAACAGGCGCCCCTAATTACAATGAGCAGTTCTTC. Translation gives CASRGTGAPNYNEQFF.